These T cell receptor beta chains were read from a single sample in a study of post-analysis software for immune sequencing data. One entry per CDR3 protein, called by TCRdb with MiXCR from the PCR reads. This table holds approximately 570,000 distinct CDR3 sequences, about 40% found once. Sequencing was done on a sample of blood. The source is a girl aged 5-17 years with multiple sclerosis. Each CDR3 is given with its conserved first and last residue. D genes are given only for firm matches. A row's size may be missing; if present it is once, few, many or a size class.

j_call,clone_size,v_call,d_call,cdr3_aa,cdr3_nt
TRBJ1-1,few,TRBV5-1,.,CASSLSNTEAFF,TGTGCCAGCAGTCTTTCGAACACTGAAGCTTTCTTT
TRBJ1-2,.,TRBV7-2,TRBD1,CASSPLDRDGYTF,TGTGCCAGCAGCCCCCTCGACAGGGACGGCTACACCTTC
TRBJ2-5,few,TRBV24-1,.,CATSDFNQETQYF,TGTGCCACCAGTGATTTTAACCAAGAGACCCAGTACTTC
TRBJ2-7,.,TRBV12-3/TRBV12-4,.,CASSFRPYEQYF,TGTGCCAGCAGTTTTCGTCCGTACGAGCAGTACTTC
TRBJ2-1,few,TRBV7-8,.,CASREPGLRAYNEQFF,TGTGCCAGCAGGGAACCGGGATTGCGAGCCTACAATGAGCAGTTCTTC
TRBJ1-1,.,TRBV6-5,TRBD1,CASSRTGPLNTEAFF,TGTGCCAGCAGTCGGACAGGTCCCCTGAACACTGAAGCTTTCTTT
TRBJ2-7,.,TRBV5-1,TRBD2,CASSQGLAGEPGYEQYF,TGCGCCAGCAGCCAAGGACTAGCGGGAGAACCGGGCTACGAGCAGTACTTC
TRBJ2-1,few,TRBV24-1,.,CASDSPGDEQFF,TGTGCCAGCGATAGCCCCGGAGATGAGCAGTTCTTC
TRBJ2-1,.,TRBV11-2,TRBD1,CASSSSRGREQFF,TGTGCCAGCAGCTCGTCCAGGGGGCGTGAGCAGTTCTTC
TRBJ2-3,.,TRBV6-5,.,CASSCSRDTQYF,TGTGCCAGCAGTTGCTCGAGGGATACGCAGTATTTT
TRBJ2-3,.,TRBV12-3/TRBV12-4,TRBD2,CASSLGTSGGAVTDTQYF,TGTGCCAGCAGTTTAGGAACTAGCGGGGGGGCAGTAACAGATACGCAGTATTTT
TRBJ2-7,.,TRBV4-1,.,CASSQDKGSLAYEQYF,TGCGCCAGCAGCCAAGACAAGGGCAGTTTAGCCTACGAGCAGTACTTC
TRBJ2-7,few,TRBV12-3/TRBV12-4,.,CASRGGGPYEQYF,TGTGCCAGCAGAGGCGGAGGCCCCTACGAGCAGTACTTC
TRBJ2-2,.,TRBV10-3,.,CAIGFRSGELFF,TGTGCCATCGGTTTCCGGTCCGGGGAGCTGTTTTTT
TRBJ2-7,.,TRBV15,TRBD2,CATSRPGTTQYEQYF,TGTGCCACCAGCAGACCAGGGACTACCCAATACGAGCAGTACTTC
TRBJ2-7,once,TRBV28,TRBD2,CASSLRVGGGNAQYF,TGTGCCAGCAGTTTGCGCGTCGGGGGGGGGAACGCGCAGTACTTC
TRBJ2-7,.,TRBV5-1,.,CASSLAPTPWAREQYF,TGCGCCAGCAGCTTGGCCCCGACACCCTGGGCGCGGGAGCAGTACTTC
TRBJ1-2,many,TRBV14,TRBD1,CASSLGQFYGYTF,TGTGCCAGCAGCCTGGGACAGTTCTATGGCTACACCTTC
TRBJ1-2,.,TRBV9,.,CASSVDQGPAYGYTF,TGTGCCAGCAGCGTAGATCAGGGCCCCGCCTATGGCTACACCTTC
TRBJ2-7,.,TRBV6-5,TRBD1,CASSRDSAYEQYF,TGTGCCAGCAGTCGGGACAGCGCCTACGAGCAGTACTTC
TRBJ2-3,.,TRBV6-1,.,CASSPRTQLSDTQYF,TGTGCCAGCAGTCCCCGGACGCAACTATCAGATACGCAGTATTTT
TRBJ1-5,.,TRBV6-5,.,CASSYSYSTYSNQPQHF,TGTGCCAGCAGTTACTCGTACAGTACTTATAGCAATCAGCCCCAGCATTTT
TRBJ2-1,few,TRBV6-2/TRBV6-3,.,CASSSIRRSSYNEQFF,TGTGCCAGCAGTTCTATCAGACGGAGCTCCTACAATGAGCAGTTCTTC
TRBJ2-5,.,TRBV29-1,TRBD2,CSVDRQAGGLYQETQYF,TGCAGCGTTGACCGGCAAGCGGGAGGACTGTACCAAGAGACCCAGTACTTC
TRBJ2-1,.,TRBV10-3,.,CAISEDPGPSNEQFF,TGTGCCATCAGTGAGGATCCAGGGCCATCGAATGAGCAGTTCTTC
TRBJ2-7,.,TRBV5-5,TRBD1,CASSGWTGSYEQYF,TGTGCCAGCAGCGGGTGGACAGGGTCCTACGAGCAGTACTTC
TRBJ1-2,.,TRBV4-1,TRBD1,CASSQEGRQGTYGYTF,TGCGCCAGCAGCCAAGAGGGCCGACAGGGGACCTATGGCTACACCTTC
TRBJ2-1,.,TRBV20-1,TRBD2,CSASQAGASYNEQFF,TGCAGTGCTAGTCAAGCGGGAGCCTCCTACAATGAGCAGTTCTTC
TRBJ2-1,few,TRBV4-1,.,CASSQIVAENNEQFF,TGCGCCAGCAGCCAAATAGTTGCTGAGAACAATGAGCAGTTCTTC
TRBJ2-6,.,TRBV12-3/TRBV12-4,.,CASSHTSGANVLTF,TGTGCCAGCAGCCATACCTCTGGGGCCAACGTCCTGACTTTC
TRBJ2-5,.,TRBV10-3,.,CAVSDGETQYF,TGTGCCGTCAGTGATGGAGAGACCCAGTACTTC
TRBJ2-5,.,TRBV5-1,.,CASTFQETQYF,TGCGCCAGCACATTCCAAGAGACCCAGTACTTC
TRBJ2-3,.,TRBV5-1,.,CASSFRQGGHTDTQYF,TGCGCCAGCAGCTTTCGGCAGGGGGGACACACAGATACGCAGTATTTT
TRBJ2-7,.,TRBV5-6,TRBD1,CASSVGQGISYEQYF,TGTGCCAGCAGCGTCGGACAGGGAATCTCCTACGAGCAGTACTTC
TRBJ1-2,.,TRBV20-1,TRBD1,CSATGGDTGYTF,TGCAGTGCTACAGGGGGCGACACTGGCTACACCTTC
TRBJ1-2,.,TRBV7-2,TRBD1,CASSFLQGAGDGYTF,TGTGCCAGCAGCTTCCTACAGGGGGCAGGAGATGGCTACACCTTC
TRBJ1-1,few,TRBV20-1,TRBD1,CSAQTGVGTEAFF,TGCAGTGCCCAGACAGGGGTTGGAACTGAAGCTTTCTTT